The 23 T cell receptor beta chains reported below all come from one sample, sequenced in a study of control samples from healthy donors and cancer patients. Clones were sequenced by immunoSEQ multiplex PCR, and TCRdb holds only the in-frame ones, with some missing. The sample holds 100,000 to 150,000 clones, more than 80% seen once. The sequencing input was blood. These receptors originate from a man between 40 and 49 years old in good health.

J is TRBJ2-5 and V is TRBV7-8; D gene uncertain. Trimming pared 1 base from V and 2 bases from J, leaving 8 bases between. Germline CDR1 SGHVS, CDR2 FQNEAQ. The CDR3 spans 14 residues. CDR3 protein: CASSLDEAQETQYF. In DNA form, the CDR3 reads TGTGCCAGCAGCTTAGATGAGGCGCAAGAGACCCAGTACTTC.

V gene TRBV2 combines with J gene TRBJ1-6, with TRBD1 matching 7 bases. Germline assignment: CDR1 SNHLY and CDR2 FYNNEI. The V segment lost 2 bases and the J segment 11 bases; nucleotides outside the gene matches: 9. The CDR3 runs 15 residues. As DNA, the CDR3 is TGTGCCAGCAGTGAACGCGCAGGGACAGATCCACCCCTCCACTTT. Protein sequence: CASSERAGTDPPLHF.

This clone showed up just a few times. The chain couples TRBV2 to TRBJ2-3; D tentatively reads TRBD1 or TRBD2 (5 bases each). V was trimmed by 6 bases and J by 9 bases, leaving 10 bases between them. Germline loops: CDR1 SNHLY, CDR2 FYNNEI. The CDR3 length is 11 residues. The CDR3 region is CASRGVYTQYF. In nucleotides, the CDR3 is TGTGCCAGCAGGGGGGTTTACACGCAGTATTTT.

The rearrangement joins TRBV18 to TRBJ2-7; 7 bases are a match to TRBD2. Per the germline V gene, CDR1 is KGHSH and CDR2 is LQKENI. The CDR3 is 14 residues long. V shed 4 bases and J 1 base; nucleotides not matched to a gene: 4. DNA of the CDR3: TGTGCCAGCTCACTGACGGGGGGATCCTACGAGCAGTACTTC. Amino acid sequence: CASSLTGGSYEQYF.

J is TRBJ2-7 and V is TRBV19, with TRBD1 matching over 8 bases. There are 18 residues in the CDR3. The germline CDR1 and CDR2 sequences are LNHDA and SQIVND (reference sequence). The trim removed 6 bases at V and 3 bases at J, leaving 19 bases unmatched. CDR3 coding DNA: TGTGCCAGTAGCCCCGGACAGGGTAATTTACCCCTCCTCTACGAGCAGTACTTC. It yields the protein CASSPGQGNLPLLYEQYF.

The CDR3 sequence is CASSLGSRNQPQHF. For the CDR3, the DNA is TGTGCCAGCAGTCTAGGGTCAAGAAATCAGCCCCAGCATTTT. The genes are TRBV28 and TRBJ1-5, with no clear D. This CDR3 is built from 14 residues. Trimming removed 5 bases at V and 4 bases at J, with 12 bases between. The V gene's germline CDR1 is MDHEN and CDR2 SYDVKM.

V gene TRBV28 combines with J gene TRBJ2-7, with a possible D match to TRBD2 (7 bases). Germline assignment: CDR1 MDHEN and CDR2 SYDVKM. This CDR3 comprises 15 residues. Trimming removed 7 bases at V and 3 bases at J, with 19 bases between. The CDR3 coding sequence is TGTGCCAGCAACGAAGGGGCAGGGGAGGGCTACGAGCAGTACTTC. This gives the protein CASNEGAGEGYEQYF.

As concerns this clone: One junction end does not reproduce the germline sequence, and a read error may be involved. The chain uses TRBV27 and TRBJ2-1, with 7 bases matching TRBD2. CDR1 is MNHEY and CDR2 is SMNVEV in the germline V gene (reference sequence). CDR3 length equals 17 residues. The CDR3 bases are TGTGCCAGCAATTTATCACCCCGTGGGGGGGGAGACAATGAGCAGTTCTTC. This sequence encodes CASNLSPRGGGDNEQFF.

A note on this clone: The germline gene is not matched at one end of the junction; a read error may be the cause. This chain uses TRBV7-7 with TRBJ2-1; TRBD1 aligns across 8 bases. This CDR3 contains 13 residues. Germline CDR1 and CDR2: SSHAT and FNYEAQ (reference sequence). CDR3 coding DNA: TGTGCTAGCAGCCGGACAGGGTACAATGAGCAGTTCTTC. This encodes CASSRTGYNEQFF. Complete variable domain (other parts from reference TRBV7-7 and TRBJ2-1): GAGVSQSPRYKVTKRGQDVTLRCDPISSHATLYWYQQALGQGPEFLTYFNYEAQPDKSGLPSDRFSAERPEGSISTLTIQRTEQRDSAMYRCASSRTGYNEQFFGPGTRLTVL.

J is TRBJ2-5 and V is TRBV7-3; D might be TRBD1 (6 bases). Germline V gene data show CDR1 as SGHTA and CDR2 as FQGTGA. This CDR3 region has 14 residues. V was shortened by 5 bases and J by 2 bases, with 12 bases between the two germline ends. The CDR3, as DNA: TGTGCCAGCAGCACAGACAGGAGACAAGAGACCCAGTACTTC. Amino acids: CASSTDRRQETQYF.

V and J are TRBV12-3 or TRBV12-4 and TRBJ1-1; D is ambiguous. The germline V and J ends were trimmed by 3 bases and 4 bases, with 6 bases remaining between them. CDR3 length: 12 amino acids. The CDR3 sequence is CASSFSSTEAFF. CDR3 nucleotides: TGTGCCAGCAGTTTCTCTAGCACTGAAGCTTTCTTT.

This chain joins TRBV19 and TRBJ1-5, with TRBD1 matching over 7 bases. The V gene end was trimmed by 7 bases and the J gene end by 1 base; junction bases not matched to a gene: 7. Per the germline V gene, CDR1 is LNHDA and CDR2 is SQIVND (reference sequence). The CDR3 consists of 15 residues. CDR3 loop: CASTRGVLSNQPQHF. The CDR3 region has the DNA TGTGCCAGTACCAGGGGGGTCCTCAGCAATCAGCCCCAGCATTTT.

As DNA, the CDR3 is TGCGCCAGCAGCGACCCAGGGGCCACTGAAGCTTTCTTT. Amino acids: CASSDPGATEAFF. V and J are TRBV4-1 and TRBJ1-1; tentatively, D is TRBD1 (6 bases). CDR1 and CDR2 from the germline V gene are MGHRA and YSYEKL. Trimming left V 5 bases short and J 4 bases short, with 11 bases between. This CDR3 has 13 residues.

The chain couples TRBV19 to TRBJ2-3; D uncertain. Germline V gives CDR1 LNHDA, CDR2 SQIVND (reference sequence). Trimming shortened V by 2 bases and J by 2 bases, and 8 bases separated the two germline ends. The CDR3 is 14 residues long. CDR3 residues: CASSITEYTDTQYF. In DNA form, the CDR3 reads TGTGCCAGTAGTATAACGGAATACACAGATACGCAGTATTTT.

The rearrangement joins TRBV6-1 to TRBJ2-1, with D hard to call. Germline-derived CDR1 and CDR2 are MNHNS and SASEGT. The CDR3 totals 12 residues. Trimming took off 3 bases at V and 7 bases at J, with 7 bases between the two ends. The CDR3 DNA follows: TGTGCCAGCAGTGACCGTTTAAATGAGCAGTTCTTC. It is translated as CASSDRLNEQFF.

The CDR3 DNA sequence: TGTGCCAGTAGTATAAGGGGCCAGCTGACAATCTCTGGGGCCAACGTCCTGACTTTC. Residues: CASSIRGQLTISGANVLTF. J is TRBJ2-6 and V is TRBV19; tentative D call: TRBD1 (5 bases). V gave up 2 bases and J gave up 0 bases, with 17 bases separating them. CDR1 is LNHDA and CDR2 is SQIVND in the germline V gene (reference sequence). This CDR3 is 19 amino acids long.

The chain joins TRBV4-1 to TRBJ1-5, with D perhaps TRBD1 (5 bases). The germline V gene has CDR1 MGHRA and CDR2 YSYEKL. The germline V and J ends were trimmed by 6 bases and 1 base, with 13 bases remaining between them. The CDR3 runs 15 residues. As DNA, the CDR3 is TGCGCCAGCAGGATTTTTAGGGACAGCAATCAGCCCCAGCATTTT. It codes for CASRIFRDSNQPQHF.

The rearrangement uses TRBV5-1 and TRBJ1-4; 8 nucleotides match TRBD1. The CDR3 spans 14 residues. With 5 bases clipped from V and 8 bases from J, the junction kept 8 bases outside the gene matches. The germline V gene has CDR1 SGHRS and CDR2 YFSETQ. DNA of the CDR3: TGCGCCAGCAGTTTTGTTGGACAGGGCGAAAAACTGTTTTTT. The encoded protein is CASSFVGQGEKLFF. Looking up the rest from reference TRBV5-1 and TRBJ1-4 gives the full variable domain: KAGVTQTPRYLIKTRGQQVTLSCSPISGHRSVSWYQQTPGQGLQFLFEYFSETQRNKGNFPGRFSGRQFSNSRSEMNVSTLELGDSALYLCASSFVGQGEKLFFGSGTQLSVL.

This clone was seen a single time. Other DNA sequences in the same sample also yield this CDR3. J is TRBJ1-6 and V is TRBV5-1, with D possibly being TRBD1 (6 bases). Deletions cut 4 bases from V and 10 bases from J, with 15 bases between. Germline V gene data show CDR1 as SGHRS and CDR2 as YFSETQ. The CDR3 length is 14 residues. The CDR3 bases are TGCGCCAGCAGCCCTCAAGGGGGGCCGTCACCCCTCCACTTT. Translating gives CASSPQGGPSPLHF.

CDR3 amino acids: CASSYWQAGYGSPLHF. CDR3 DNA sequence: TGTGCCAGCAGTTACTGGCAGGCAGGGTACGGTTCACCCCTCCACTTT. The V call is TRBV6-5, the J call TRBJ1-6, with D maybe TRBD1 (5 bases). Trimming left V 1 base short and J 9 bases short, with 16 bases between. CDR3 length: 16 amino acids. CDR1 MNHEY and CDR2 SVGAGI come from the germline V gene.

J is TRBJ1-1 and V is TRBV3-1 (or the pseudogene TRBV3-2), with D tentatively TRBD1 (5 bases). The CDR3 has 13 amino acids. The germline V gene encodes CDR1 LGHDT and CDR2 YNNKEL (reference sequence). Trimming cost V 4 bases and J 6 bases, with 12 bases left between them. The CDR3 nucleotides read TGTGCCAGCAGCCCCTACAGACAGCCTGAAGCTTTCTTT. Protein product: CASSPYRQPEAFF.

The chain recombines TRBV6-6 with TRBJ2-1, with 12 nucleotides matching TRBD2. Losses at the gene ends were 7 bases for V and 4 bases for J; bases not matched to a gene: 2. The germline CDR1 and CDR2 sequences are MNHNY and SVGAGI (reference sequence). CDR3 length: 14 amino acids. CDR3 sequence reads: CASNLAGGYNEQFF. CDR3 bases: TGTGCCAGCAACCTAGCGGGGGGGTACAATGAGCAGTTCTTC.

The CDR3 sequence: CASSQGTGVSNQPQHF. CDR3 nucleotides: TGTGCCAGCAGCCAGGGGACAGGGGTGAGCAATCAGCCCCAGCATTTT. V usage is TRBV3-1 (or the pseudogene TRBV3-2) and J usage is TRBJ1-5; TRBD1 agrees at 10 bases. Germline V gene data show CDR1 as LGHDT and CDR2 as YNNKEL (reference sequence). The J segment lost 1 base and the V segment lost 3 bases, leaving 3 bases of the junction unmatched. CDR3 length: 16 amino acids.